This T cell receptor beta chain was captured in a study of identical twins. General study points: Conclusions leaned on cross-sectional statistical analysis and did not track the same donors over time. Excess sharing between twins was weaker in beta out-of-frame sequences. Within cord blood, abundant beta clonotypes carried fewer insertions, but memory repertoires showed no such trend.

This clonotype was seen at least ten times. As yet, its antigen is unknown. The CDR3 extends over 15 amino acids. The V and J ends lost 0 bases and 3 bases respectively, with 8 bases between them. Germline V gene sequence: CDR1 KGHDR, CDR2 SFDVKD. TCRdb fed the 5' RACE reads into MiXCR, producing one record per CDR3 protein. The sample includes 250,000 or so distinct CDR3 sequences, about 7.3% seen only once; the top ten take 3% to 4%. These records were also assigned to another study, of yellow fever vaccine responses in identical twins.

The sample taken for sequencing was memory (CD45RO+) T cells sorted from blood. The chain combines TRBV24-1 with TRBJ2-1, with D possibly called TRBD1 or TRBD2 (6 bases each). This TCR derives from a woman younger than 35 in good health. In DNA, the CDR3 is TGTGCCACCAGTGATTTGGGGGGGCACTACAATGAGCAGTTCTTC. It yields the protein CATSDLGGHYNEQFF.